The 22 T cell receptor beta chains presented below share a single source sample, sequenced in a study of identical twins. TCRdb independently ran MiXCR on the 5' RACE reads; one entry per CDR3 protein. Among 250,000 to 350,000 distinct CDR3 sequences listed, just under 9.5% were seen once. These records were also assigned to another study, of yellow fever vaccine responses in identical twins.

Sequenced: CD8+ T cells sorted from blood. The receptors were sampled from a woman under 30 in good health.

This clonotype was observed many times. This chain connects TRBV4-3 to TRBJ2-7, with a tentative D call TRBD1 (7 bases). Germline assignment: CDR1 LGHNA and CDR2 YSLEER. The CDR3 length is 15 residues. V lost 1 base to trimming and J lost 0 bases, with 10 bases between them. The CDR3 region has the DNA TGCGCCAGCAGCCAAGGTCAGGGGGGCTCCTACGAGCAGTACTTC. Amino acid sequence: CASSQGQGGSYEQYF.

This clonotype was picked up a small number of times. The chain joins TRBV7-8 to TRBJ2-6; possibly TRBD1 for D (5 bases). CDR3 length: 17 amino acids. Germline V gene lookup returns CDR1 SGHVS and CDR2 FQNEAQ. V lost 4 bases and J lost 1, with 14 bases in between. The CDR3 sequence is CASSSRGRVSGANVLTF. In DNA, the CDR3 is TGTGCCAGCAGCTCCCGAGGCAGGGTGTCTGGGGCCAACGTCCTGACTTTC.

The chain links TRBV21-1 to TRBJ2-5. TRBV21-1 is a listed pseudogene. This CDR3 has 13 residues. The CDR3 is CASSKVAQETQYF. The DNA of the CDR3 is TGTGCCAGCAGCAAGGTAGCCCAAGAGACCCAGTACTTC.

The chain joins TRBV19 to TRBJ1-4, with a possible D match to TRBD1 (5 bases). CDR3 length: 15 amino acids. Trimming left V 4 bases short and J 7 bases short, with 16 bases between. CDR1 LNHDA and CDR2 SQIVND come from the germline V gene (reference sequence). The CDR3 spells CASSTGWEFGEKLFF. DNA for the CDR3: TGTGCCAGTAGTACAGGGTGGGAGTTCGGTGAAAAACTGTTTTTT. The whole variable domain, remainder taken from reference TRBV19 and TRBJ1-4, is DGGITQSPKYLFRKEGQNVTLSCEQNLNHDAMYWYRQDPGQGLRLIYYSQIVNDFQKGDIAEGYSVSREKKESFPLTVTSAQKNPTAFYLCASSTGWEFGEKLFFGSGTQLSVL.

The CDR3 region has the DNA TGTGCCATCAGTGATGGGGACTGGGGTTCACCCCTCCACTTT. This gives the protein CAISDGDWGSPLHF. The chain joins TRBV10-3 to TRBJ1-6; tentatively, D is TRBD1 (5 bases). From germline, CDR1 is ENHRY and CDR2 SYGVKD. The CDR3 runs 14 residues. V lost 3 bases and J 9 bases, leaving 12 bases between the germline ends.

This clonotype has a handful of counts. The V call is TRBV6-5, the J call TRBJ2-2, with a tentative D call TRBD1 (6 bases). This CDR3 contains 15 residues. Germline CDR1 and CDR2: MNHEY and SVGAGI. Trimming pared 2 bases from V and 1 base from J, leaving 8 bases between. CDR3 nucleotides: TGTGCCAGCAGTTACGGGGGCGGGAACACCGGGGAGCTGTTTTTT. Translating gives CASSYGGGNTGELFF.

J is TRBJ2-5 and V is TRBV7-2; weak D call: TRBD1 (5 bases). Germline V gene sequence: CDR1 SGHTA, CDR2 FQGNSA. V dropped 2 bases and J dropped 3 bases, with 10 bases sitting between them. This CDR3 has 14 amino acids. Here the CDR3 reads CASSLTRVKETQYF. The CDR3 DNA reads as TGTGCCAGCAGCTTAACCAGGGTAAAAGAGACCCAGTACTTC.

This clonotype was counted only a few times. This rearrangement joins TRBV29-1 to TRBJ2-1, with 8 bases that match TRBD2. Germline V gives CDR1 SQVTM, CDR2 ANQGSEA. The CDR3 has 15 residues. Trimming at V came to 1 base and at J to 5 bases, leaving 7 bases not matched to a gene. CDR3: CSVEVSGRVDNEQFF. CDR3 nucleotides: TGCAGCGTTGAAGTTTCCGGGAGGGTTGACAATGAGCAGTTCTTC.

This clonotype has only a few counts. V and J are TRBV15 and TRBJ1-6; D call uncertain. Trimming took off 0 bases at V and 7 bases at J, with 4 bases between the two ends. Germline assignment: CDR1 LNHNV and CDR2 YYDKDF (reference sequence). The CDR3 extends over 13 amino acids. This CDR3 reads CATSREGNSPLHF. In DNA, the CDR3 is TGTGCCACCAGCAGAGAGGGAAATTCACCCCTCCACTTT.

This clonotype was counted many times. V is TRBV28 and J is TRBJ2-5; TRBD1 aligns across 8 bases. V dropped 2 bases and J dropped 2; count of bases not matched to a gene: 7. The CDR3 consists of 16 residues. Germline CDR1 is MDHEN and CDR2 is SYDVKM. The CDR3 DNA is TGTGCCAGCAGTTTAGTCCCCGGACAGGGACAAGAGACCCAGTACTTC. It translates to CASSLVPGQGQETQYF. Filled out from reference TRBV28 and TRBJ2-5, the complete variable domain reads DVKVTQSSRYLVKRTGEKVFLECVQDMDHENMFWYRQDPGLGLRLIYFSYDVKMKEKGDIPEGYSVSREKKERFSLILESASTNQTSMYLCASSLVPGQGQETQYFGPGTRLLVL.

Many counts were recorded for this clonotype. The V gene is TRBV12-3 or TRBV12-4, the J gene TRBJ2-7, with TRBD2 identical over 10 bases. There are 15 residues in the CDR3. The V and J ends lost 3 bases and 4 bases, in that order; junction bases with no gene match: 6. This CDR3 is CASSFGLAGAYEQYF. CDR3 bases: TGTGCCAGCAGTTTCGGGCTAGCGGGAGCGTACGAGCAGTACTTC.

In this sample, this clonotype turned up many times. The chain links TRBV29-1 to TRBJ2-1; 7 nucleotides match TRBD2. This CDR3 has 16 amino acids. CDR1 and CDR2 (germline): SQVTM, ANQGSEA. J gave up 0 bases and V 4 bases, and 9 bases lay outside the gene matches. In nucleotides, the CDR3 is TGCAGCGTTGTCGGGGGGATTAAAAGCTCCTACAATGAGCAGTTCTTC. As protein: CSVVGGIKSSYNEQFF.

The V gene is TRBV6-5, the J gene TRBJ2-1; 8 nucleotides align to TRBD1. CDR3 length equals 14 residues. V shed 6 bases and J 2 bases; nucleotides not matched to a gene: 3. Germline V gene lookup returns CDR1 MNHEY and CDR2 SVGAGI. The CDR3 loop reads CASRLQGAYNEQFF. The CDR3 coding sequence is TGTGCCAGCAGGTTACAGGGGGCCTACAATGAGCAGTTCTTC.

This clonotype was seen more than once but under ten times. V and J are TRBV7-2 and TRBJ1-5; 8 positions agree with TRBD1. Germline V gene lookup returns CDR1 SGHTA and CDR2 FQGNSA. The CDR3 has 15 residues. V was pared by 2 bases and J by 4 bases, with 4 bases of the junction left unmatched. The CDR3 region is CASSLWRQGNQPQHF. In nucleotides, the CDR3 is TGTGCCAGCAGCTTATGGAGACAGGGGAATCAGCCCCAGCATTTT.

To note about this clonotype: Relative to the germline gene, one junction end is altered; a read error may explain this. DNA for the CDR3: TGTGCCAGCAGCCCAGTTGTCAAAAACATTCAGCACTTC. This encodes CASSPVVKNIQHF. V usage is TRBV4-2 and J usage is TRBJ2-4; D is ambiguous. The CDR3 sequence is 13 residues long. Germline assignment: CDR1 LGHNA and CDR2 YNFKEQ.

The chain is built from TRBV4-3 and TRBJ2-7; D is undetermined. Trimming cost V 1 base and J 0 bases, with 7 bases left between them. This CDR3 comprises 14 residues. CDR1 is LGHNA, CDR2 YSLEER, per germline. DNA for the CDR3: TGCGCCAGCAGCCAAGTGTCAGGCTCCTACGAGCAGTACTTC. Amino acid sequence: CASSQVSGSYEQYF.

At least ten counts were recorded for this clonotype. The chain carries TRBV11-2 and TRBJ2-3; 7 bases align to TRBD2. The germline V gene has CDR1 SGHAT and CDR2 FQNNGV. Trimming removed 7 bases from V and 1 base from J; junction bases left unmatched: 8. The CDR3 sequence is 15 residues long. For the CDR3, the DNA is TGTGCCAGCAACACGGGACTACTCGGCACAGATACGCAGTATTTT. Translated: CASNTGLLGTDTQYF.

The table lists this clonotype with many counts. This rearrangement joins TRBV2 to TRBJ1-1; TRBD1 aligns across 7 bases. Trimming removed 3 bases from V and 7 bases from J; junction bases left unmatched: 5. This CDR3 region has 13 residues. Germline V gene data show CDR1 as SNHLY and CDR2 as FYNNEI. CDR3 residues: CASSEIRDSEAFF. Here the CDR3 DNA reads TGTGCCAGCAGTGAGATTAGGGACAGTGAAGCTTTCTTT.

This clonotype was seen more than once but under ten times. CDR3 in amino acids: CASSLFPGNGNYEQYF. DNA of the CDR3: TGTGCCAGCAGTTTATTCCCGGGGAATGGGAACTACGAGCAGTACTTC. The rearrangement joins TRBV27 to TRBJ2-7; a weak D match, TRBD2 (5 bases). The CDR3 has 16 amino acids. Germline values: CDR1 MNHEY, CDR2 SMNVEV (reference sequence). The germline V and J ends were trimmed by 1 base and 3 bases, with 16 bases remaining between them.

This clonotype was recorded many times. The chain combines TRBV5-1 with TRBJ2-1, with D perhaps matching TRBD2 (6 bases). Germline CDR1 SGHRS, CDR2 YFSETQ. This CDR3 contains 15 residues. V was clipped by 3 bases and J by 0 bases, with 10 bases between them. The CDR3 DNA follows: TGCGCCAGCAGCTCTCTAGCGAGCTCCTACAATGAGCAGTTCTTC. This encodes CASSSLASSYNEQFF.

This clonotype was observed many times. This sequence joins TRBV29-1 and TRBJ2-1, with 8 bases lining up with TRBD2. After removal of 1 base from V and 5 bases from J, the junction contained 4 bases not matched to a gene. This CDR3 is built from 14 residues. Germline CDR1 reads SQVTM; CDR2 reads ANQGSEA. CDR3 loop: CSVEGLAGNNEQFF. CDR3 in DNA: TGCAGCGTTGAAGGGCTAGCGGGCAACAATGAGCAGTTCTTC.

This clonotype turned up a few times. J is TRBJ2-5 and V is TRBV2; the D gene is possibly TRBD2 (5 bases). The germline gives CDR1 SNHLY, CDR2 FYNNEI. V lost 3 bases to trimming and J lost 3 bases, with 8 bases between them. CDR3 length: 13 amino acids. CDR3 nucleotide sequence: TGTGCCAGCAGTGATGCGGGTGAAGAGACCCAGTACTTC. It yields the protein CASSDAGEETQYF.